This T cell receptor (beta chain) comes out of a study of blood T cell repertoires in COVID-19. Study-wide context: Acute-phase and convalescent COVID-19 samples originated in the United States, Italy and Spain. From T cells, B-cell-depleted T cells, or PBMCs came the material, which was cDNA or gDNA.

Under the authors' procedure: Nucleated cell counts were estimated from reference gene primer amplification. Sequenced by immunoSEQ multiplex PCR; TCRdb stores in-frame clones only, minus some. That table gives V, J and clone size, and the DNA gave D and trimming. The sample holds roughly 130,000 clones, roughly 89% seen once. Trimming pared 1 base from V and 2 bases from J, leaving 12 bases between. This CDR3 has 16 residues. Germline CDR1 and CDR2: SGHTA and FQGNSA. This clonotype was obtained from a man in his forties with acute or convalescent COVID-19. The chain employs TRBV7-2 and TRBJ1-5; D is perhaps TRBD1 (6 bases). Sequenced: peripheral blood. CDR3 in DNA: TGTGCCAGCAGCTTAGATACAGGGATCGGCAATCAGCCCCAGCATTTT. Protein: CASSLDTGIGNQPQHF.